These T cell receptor beta chains were read from a single sample in a study of OX40 agonist ivuxolimab in advanced cancers. Libraries were prepared by immunoSEQ multiplex PCR; TCRdb keeps only in-frame clonotypes and omits some of them. The top ten clones hold roughly 4.8% of a sample with tens of thousands of clones, around 85% of them seen once. The sequencing used CD4+ or CD8+ T cells sorted from blood, collected in a trial of the OX40 agonist ivuxolimab. The receptors derive from an adult with an advanced solid tumor such as melanoma, head and neck, liver or kidney cancer. Both conserved end residues are trimmed from each CDR3. A D gene is named only where the DNA matches it firmly.

d_gene	v_gene	j_gene	CDR3aa
-	TRBV7-2	TRBJ2-2	ASSRYGGELF
-	TRBV5-4	TRBJ2-3	ASSLAQQRSTDTQY
TRBD1	TRBV5-6	TRBJ2-5	ASSFQDREETQY
-	TRBV5-1	TRBJ1-2	ASSLEGQDDGYT
TRBD1	TRBV29-1	TRBJ2-1	SVDVARQGSRQF
-	TRBV7-2	TRBJ1-1	ASSLVGHTEAF
TRBD1	TRBV28	TRBJ1-3	ASRRGQAQNTIY
-	TRBV30	TRBJ1-4	AWSVRGGEEKLF
TRBD1	TRBV14	TRBJ1-2	ASSPLDRDGYGYT
TRBD1	TRBV6-1	TRBJ1-2	ASSFEDRGYYGYT
TRBD2	TRBV5-4	TRBJ2-1	ASSGTSGTSYNEQF
-	TRBV19	TRBJ2-7	ASSIGGEVQY
TRBD1	TRBV9	TRBJ2-7	ASSVDPGQGSYEQY
TRBD1	TRBV7-2	TRBJ1-2	ASSLAGQRNYGYT
TRBD1	TRBV7-8	TRBJ2-7	ASSLVPDRAGEQY
TRBD1	TRBV7-2	TRBJ2-7	ASSTRTGFSYEQY
TRBD2	TRBV5-4	TRBJ2-1	ASSWAPTSGPSYNEQF
TRBD2	TRBV5-1	TRBJ2-3	ASRDKVSGVTDTQY
-	TRBV4-1	TRBJ2-7	ASSPRESYEQY
-	TRBV6-6	TRBJ1-1	ASIPGWPKPEAF
-	TRBV29-1	TRBJ1-1	SVMKGTEAF
-	TRBV14	TRBJ2-7	ASSQFGAGEQY
TRBD1	TRBV9	TRBJ1-1	ASSDLLDRDTEAF
TRBD2	TRBV5-1	TRBJ2-7	ASSVRPLTSGSSEQY